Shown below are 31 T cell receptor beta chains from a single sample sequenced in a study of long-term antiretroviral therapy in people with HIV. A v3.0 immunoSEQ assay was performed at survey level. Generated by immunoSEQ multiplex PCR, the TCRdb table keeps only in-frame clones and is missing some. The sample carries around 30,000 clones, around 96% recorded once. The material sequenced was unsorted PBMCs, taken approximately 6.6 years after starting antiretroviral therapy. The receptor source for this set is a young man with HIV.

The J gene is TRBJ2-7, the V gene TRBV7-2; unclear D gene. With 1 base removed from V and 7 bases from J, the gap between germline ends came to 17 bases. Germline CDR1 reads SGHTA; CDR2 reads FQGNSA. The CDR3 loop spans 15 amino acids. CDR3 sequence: CASSLDGLSLEEQYF. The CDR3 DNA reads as TGTGCCAGCAGCTTAGACGGTCTCTCCTTGGAGGAGCAGTACTTC.

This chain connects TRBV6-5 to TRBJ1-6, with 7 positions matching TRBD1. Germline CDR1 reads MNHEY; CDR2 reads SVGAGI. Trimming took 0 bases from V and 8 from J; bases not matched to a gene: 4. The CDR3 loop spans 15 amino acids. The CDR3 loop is CASSYSPGQYSPLHF. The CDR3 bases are TGTGCCAGCAGTTACTCACCGGGACAGTATTCACCCCTCCACTTT.

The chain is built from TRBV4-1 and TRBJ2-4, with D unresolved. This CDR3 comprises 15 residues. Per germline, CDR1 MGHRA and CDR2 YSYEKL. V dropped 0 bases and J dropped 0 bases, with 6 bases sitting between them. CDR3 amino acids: CASSQDPIAKNIQYF. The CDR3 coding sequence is TGCGCCAGCAGCCAAGATCCCATAGCCAAAAACATTCAGTACTTC.

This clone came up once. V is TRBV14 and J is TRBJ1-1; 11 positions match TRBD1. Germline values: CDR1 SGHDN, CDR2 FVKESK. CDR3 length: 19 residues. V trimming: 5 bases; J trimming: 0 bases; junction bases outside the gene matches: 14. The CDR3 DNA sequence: TGTGCCAGCAGCGAAGGTACCTTGGGGACAGGGGGGATGAACACTGAAGCTTTCTTT. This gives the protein CASSEGTLGTGGMNTEAFF.

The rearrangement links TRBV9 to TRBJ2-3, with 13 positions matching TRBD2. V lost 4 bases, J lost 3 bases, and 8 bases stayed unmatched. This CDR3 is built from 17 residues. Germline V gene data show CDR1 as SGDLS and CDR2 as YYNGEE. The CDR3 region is CASSTTQTSGGTDTQYF. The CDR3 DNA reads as TGTGCCAGCAGCACCACACAGACTAGCGGGGGGACAGATACGCAGTATTTT. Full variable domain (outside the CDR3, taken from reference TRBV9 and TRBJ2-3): DSGVTQTPKHLITATGQRVTLRCSPRSGDLSVYWYQQSLDQGLQFLIQYYNGEERAKGNILERFSAQQFPDLHSELNLSSLELGDSALYFCASSTTQTSGGTDTQYFGPGTRLTVL.

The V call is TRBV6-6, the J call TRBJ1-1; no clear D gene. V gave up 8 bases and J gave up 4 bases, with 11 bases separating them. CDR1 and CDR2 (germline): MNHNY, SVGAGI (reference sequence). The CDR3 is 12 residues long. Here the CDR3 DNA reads TGTGCCAGCGCCCGTGGTGGCACTGAAGCTTTCTTT. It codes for CASARGGTEAFF.

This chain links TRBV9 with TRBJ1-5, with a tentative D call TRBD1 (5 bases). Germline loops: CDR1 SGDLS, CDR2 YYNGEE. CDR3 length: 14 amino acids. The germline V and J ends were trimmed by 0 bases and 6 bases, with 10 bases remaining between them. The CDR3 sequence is CASSVGGGSQPQHF. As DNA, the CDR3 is TGTGCCAGCAGCGTAGGGGGCGGTAGTCAGCCCCAGCATTTT. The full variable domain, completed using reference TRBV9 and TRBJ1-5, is DSGVTQTPKHLITATGQRVTLRCSPRSGDLSVYWYQQSLDQGLQFLIQYYNGEERAKGNILERFSAQQFPDLHSELNLSSLELGDSALYFCASSVGGGSQPQHFGDGTRLSIL.

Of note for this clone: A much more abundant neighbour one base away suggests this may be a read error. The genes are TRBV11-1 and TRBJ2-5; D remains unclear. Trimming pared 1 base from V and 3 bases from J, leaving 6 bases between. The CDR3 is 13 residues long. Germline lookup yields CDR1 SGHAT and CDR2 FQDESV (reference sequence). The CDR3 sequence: CASSLGVEETQYF. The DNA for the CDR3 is TGTGCCAGCAGCTTAGGGGTGGAAGAGACCCAGTACTTC.

The chain's CDR3 is CASSKRGEGGELFF. For the CDR3, the DNA is TGTGCCAGCAGTAAGAGGGGAGAGGGCGGGGAGCTGTTTTTT. J is TRBJ2-2 and V is TRBV6-5; D may be TRBD1 or TRBD2 (5 bases each). The CDR3 runs 14 residues. Trimming left V 5 bases short and J 7 bases short, with 14 bases between. Germline V gives CDR1 MNHEY, CDR2 SVGAGI.

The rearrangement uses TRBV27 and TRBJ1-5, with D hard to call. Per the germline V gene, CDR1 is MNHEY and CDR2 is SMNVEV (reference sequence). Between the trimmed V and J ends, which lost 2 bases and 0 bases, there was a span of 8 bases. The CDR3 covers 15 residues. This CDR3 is CASSLMPNSNQPQHF. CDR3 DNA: TGTGCCAGCAGTTTAATGCCAAATAGCAATCAGCCCCAGCATTTT.

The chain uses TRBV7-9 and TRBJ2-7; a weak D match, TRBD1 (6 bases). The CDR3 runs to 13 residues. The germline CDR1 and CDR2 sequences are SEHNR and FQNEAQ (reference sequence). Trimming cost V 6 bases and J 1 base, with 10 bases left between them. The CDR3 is CASRLGQSYEQYF. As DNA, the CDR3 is TGTGCCAGCAGGCTCGGACAGTCCTACGAGCAGTACTTC. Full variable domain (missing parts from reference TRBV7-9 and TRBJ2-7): DTGVSQNPRHKITKRGQNVTFRCDPISEHNRLYWYRQTLGQGPEFLTYFQNEAQLEKSRLLSDRFSAERPKGSFSTLEIQRTEQGDSAMYLCASRLGQSYEQYFGPGTRLTVT.

The CDR3 region is CASRGQYYGYTF. The DNA of the CDR3 is TGTGCCAGCAGAGGGCAGTACTATGGCTACACCTTC. V usage is TRBV2 and J usage is TRBJ1-2; D remains unclear. The CDR3 consists of 12 residues. Germline CDR1 reads SNHLY; CDR2 reads FYNNEI. The ends were cut back, 6 bases at V and 3 bases at J, with 8 bases in the middle.

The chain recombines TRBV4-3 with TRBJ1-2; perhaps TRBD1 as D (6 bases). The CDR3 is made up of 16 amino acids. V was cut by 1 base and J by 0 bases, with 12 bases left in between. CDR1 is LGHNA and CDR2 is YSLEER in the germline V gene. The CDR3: CASSQAEGGANYGYTF. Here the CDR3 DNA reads TGCGCCAGCAGCCAAGCTGAGGGGGGAGCTAACTATGGCTACACCTTC.

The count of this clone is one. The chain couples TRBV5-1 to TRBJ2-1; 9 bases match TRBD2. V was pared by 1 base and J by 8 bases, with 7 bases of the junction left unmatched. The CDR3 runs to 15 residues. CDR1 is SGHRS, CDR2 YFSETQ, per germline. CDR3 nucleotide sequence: TGCGCCAGCAGCTTGACGGCGGGGGGGCTCGATGAGCAGTTCTTC. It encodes CASSLTAGGLDEQFF.

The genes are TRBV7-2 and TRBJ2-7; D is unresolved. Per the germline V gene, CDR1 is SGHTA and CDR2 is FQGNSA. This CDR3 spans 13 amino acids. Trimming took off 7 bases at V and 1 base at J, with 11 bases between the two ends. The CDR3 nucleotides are TGTGCCAGCAAACGTTCACCATCCTACGAGCAGTACTTC. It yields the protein CASKRSPSYEQYF.

The CDR3 region has the DNA TGTGCCAGCAGCCCGCAAGGAGATACGCAGTATTTT. Encoded protein: CASSPQGDTQYF. This chain joins TRBV9 and TRBJ2-3; D remains unclear. The CDR3 runs to 12 residues. Germline CDR1 is SGDLS and CDR2 is YYNGEE. Trimming removed 4 bases at V and 5 bases at J, with 8 bases between. Drawing the rest from reference TRBV9 and TRBJ2-3, the complete variable domain is DSGVTQTPKHLITATGQRVTLRCSPRSGDLSVYWYQQSLDQGLQFLIQYYNGEERAKGNILERFSAQQFPDLHSELNLSSLELGDSALYFCASSPQGDTQYFGPGTRLTVL.

CDR3 nucleotides: TGTGCCAGCAGCTCGAGGACTAGCGGGAAGGCGGGTGAGCAGTACTTC. It translates to CASSSRTSGKAGEQYF. The chain employs TRBV7-8 and TRBJ2-7; TRBD2 aligns across 12 bases. This CDR3 contains 16 residues. V lost 4 bases and J lost 7; bases outside the gene matches: 11. The germline V gene has CDR1 SGHVS and CDR2 FQNEAQ.

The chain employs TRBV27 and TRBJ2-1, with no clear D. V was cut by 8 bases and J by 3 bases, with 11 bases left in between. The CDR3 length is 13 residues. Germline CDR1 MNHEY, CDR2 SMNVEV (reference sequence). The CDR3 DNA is TGTGCCAGCTCACATTCGGACTACAATGAGCAGTTCTTC. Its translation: CASSHSDYNEQFF.

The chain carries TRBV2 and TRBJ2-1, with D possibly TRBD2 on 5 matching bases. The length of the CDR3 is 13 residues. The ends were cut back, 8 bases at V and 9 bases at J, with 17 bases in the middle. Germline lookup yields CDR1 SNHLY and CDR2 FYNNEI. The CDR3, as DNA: TGTGCCAGCCGATTTACTAGTGCTGGTGAGCAGTTCTTC. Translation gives CASRFTSAGEQFF.

The CDR3 sequence: CASSFSGVGTIYF. DNA of the CDR3: TGTGCCAGCAGCTTCTCAGGTGTTGGCACCATATATTTT. The chain carries TRBV7-9 and TRBJ1-3; no clear D gene. In germline, CDR1 is SEHNR, CDR2 FQNEAQ (reference sequence). The CDR3 runs to 13 residues. The V gene lost 3 bases and the J gene lost 9 bases, with 12 bases spanning the gap.

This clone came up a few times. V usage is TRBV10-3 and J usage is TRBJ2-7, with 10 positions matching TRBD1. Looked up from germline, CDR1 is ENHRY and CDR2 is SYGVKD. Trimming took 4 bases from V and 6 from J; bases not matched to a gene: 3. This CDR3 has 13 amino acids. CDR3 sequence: CAISGQGAIEQYF. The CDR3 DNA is TGTGCCATCAGTGGACAGGGGGCGATCGAGCAGTACTTC.

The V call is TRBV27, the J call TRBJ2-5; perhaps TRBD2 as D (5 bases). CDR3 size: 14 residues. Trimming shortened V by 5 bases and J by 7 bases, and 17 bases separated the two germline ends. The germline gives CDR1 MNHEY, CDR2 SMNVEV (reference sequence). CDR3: CASSASGYMGTQYF. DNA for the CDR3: TGTGCCAGCAGTGCTTCGGGGTACATGGGGACCCAGTACTTC.

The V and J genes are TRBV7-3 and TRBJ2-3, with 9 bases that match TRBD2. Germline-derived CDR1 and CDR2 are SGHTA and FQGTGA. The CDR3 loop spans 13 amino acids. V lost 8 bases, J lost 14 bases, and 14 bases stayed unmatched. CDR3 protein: CASRPDSGGGAYF. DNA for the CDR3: TGTGCCAGCCGCCCGGATTCTGGCGGGGGGGCGTATTTT.

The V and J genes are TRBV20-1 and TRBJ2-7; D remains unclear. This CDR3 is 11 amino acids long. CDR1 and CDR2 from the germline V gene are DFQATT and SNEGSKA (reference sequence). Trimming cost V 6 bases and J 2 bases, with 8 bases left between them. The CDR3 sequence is CSAELTYEQYF. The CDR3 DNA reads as TGCAGTGCCGAATTAACCTACGAGCAGTACTTC.

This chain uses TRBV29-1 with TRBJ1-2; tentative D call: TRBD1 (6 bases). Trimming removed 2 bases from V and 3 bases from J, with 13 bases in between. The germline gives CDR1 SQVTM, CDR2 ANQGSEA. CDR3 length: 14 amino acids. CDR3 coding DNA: TGCAGCGTTGAACGCCGGGGGCCGGACTATGGCTACACCTTC. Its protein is CSVERRGPDYGYTF.

Here the CDR3 reads CASSADSGYGYTF. The CDR3 region has the DNA TGTGCCAGCAGTGCGGACAGCGGCTATGGCTACACCTTC. The chain is built from TRBV2 and TRBJ1-2, with D tentatively TRBD1 (6 bases). The CDR3 runs 13 residues. The germline CDR1 and CDR2 sequences are SNHLY and FYNNEI. Trimming pared 4 bases from V and 4 bases from J, leaving 10 bases between.

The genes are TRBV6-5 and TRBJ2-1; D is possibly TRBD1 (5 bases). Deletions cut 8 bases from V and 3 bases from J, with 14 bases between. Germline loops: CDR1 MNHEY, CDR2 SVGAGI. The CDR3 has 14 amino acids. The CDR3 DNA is TGTGCCAGCGGACCCAGGGAACTCTACAATGAGCAGTTCTTC. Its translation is CASGPRELYNEQFF.

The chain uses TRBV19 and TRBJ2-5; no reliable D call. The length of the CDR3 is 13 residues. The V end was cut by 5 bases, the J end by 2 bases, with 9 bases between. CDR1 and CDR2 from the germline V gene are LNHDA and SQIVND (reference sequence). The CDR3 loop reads CASSQLLQETQYF. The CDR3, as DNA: TGTGCCAGTAGTCAACTGCTACAAGAGACCCAGTACTTC.

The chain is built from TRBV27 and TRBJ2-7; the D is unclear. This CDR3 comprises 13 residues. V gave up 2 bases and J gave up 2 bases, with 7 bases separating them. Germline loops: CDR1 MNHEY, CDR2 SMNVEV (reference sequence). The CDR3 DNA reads TGTGCCAGCAGTTTAAGGCGTACCTACGAGCAGTACTTC. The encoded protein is CASSLRRTYEQYF.

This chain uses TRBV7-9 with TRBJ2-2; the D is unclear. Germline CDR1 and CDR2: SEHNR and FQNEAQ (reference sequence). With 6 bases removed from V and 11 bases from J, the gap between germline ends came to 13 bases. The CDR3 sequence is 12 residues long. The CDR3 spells CASRDLGGELFF. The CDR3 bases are TGTGCCAGCAGGGACCTTGGCGGAGAGCTGTTTTTT.

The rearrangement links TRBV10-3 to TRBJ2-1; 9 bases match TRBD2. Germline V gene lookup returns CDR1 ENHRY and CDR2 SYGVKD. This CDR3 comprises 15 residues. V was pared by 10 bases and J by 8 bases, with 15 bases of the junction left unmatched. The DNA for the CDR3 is TGTGCCAGCGCCTCCGGGACTAGCTTAACCGATGAGCAGTTCTTC. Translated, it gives CASASGTSLTDEQFF.